This T cell receptor beta chain derives from a study of metastatic and nonmetastatic thyroid tumors. Overall study: Comparative analysis of repertoires was undertaken across blood and tumor or nodule tissue obtained from malignant and benign thyroid patients.

This clone was found a few times. Its specificity is not known. Whole-study results and caveats: When malignant thyroid tumors were compared with benign nodules, TCR beta diversity was reportedly significantly higher in the malignant tumors. This held in both blood and tumor samples.

The CDR3 runs to 12 residues. V lost 5 bases and J 11 bases, leaving 12 bases between the germline ends. Germline V gene data show CDR1 as LNHDA and CDR2 as SQIVND (reference sequence). No patient had received any treatment before thyroid surgery. In the source study's methods: What underpinned the distant-metastasis classifier for papillary thyroid cancer was the set of CDR3 differences across clinicopathological groups. TCRdb re-analyzed the PCR reads through MiXCR. The V and J calls were determined by TCRdb, not by the authors. The table lists approximately 31,000 clones, about 32% of them singletons.

This TCR came from a female donor with papillary thyroid cancer or a benign thyroid nodule (not recorded which). Some clones in this sample may be carry-over from other donors' samples. The V gene is TRBV19, the J gene TRBJ1-4; no firm D call. The specimen sequenced was blood. The DNA of the CDR3 is TGTGCCAGTAGTTATAAAATAGGGAAACTGTTTTTT. Translating gives CASSYKIGKLFF.